The T cell receptor beta chain under discussion was sequenced for a study of beta chain features in type 1 diabetes. Expressed TCRB transcripts were sequenced after all isolated RNA was converted to cDNA. Using immunoSEQ multiplex PCR, the repertoire was profiled, and TCRdb retains in-frame clones only, with some absent. The data contain roughly 100,000 clones, 25% to 35% of them seen just once; the ten biggest clones take up more than 0.5%. Findings of the study overall: All four CD4+ subsets of Type 1 diabetes patients contained TCRB CDR3s that were moderately but significantly shorter.

Trimming cost V 5 bases and J 3 bases, with 5 bases left between them. Germline V lookup: CDR1 SGHAT, CDR2 FQNNGV. CDR3 length equals 11 residues. The sample holds a few counts of this clone. The antigen remains undetermined. The sample was central memory CD4+ T cells from blood. This receptor was obtained from a woman in her late teens or twenties with type 1 diabetes. The chain couples TRBV11-2 to TRBJ2-7; D gene uncertain. The CDR3 region is CASSPYYEQYF. The CDR3 nucleotides read TGTGCCAGCAGCCCGTACTACGAGCAGTACTTC.